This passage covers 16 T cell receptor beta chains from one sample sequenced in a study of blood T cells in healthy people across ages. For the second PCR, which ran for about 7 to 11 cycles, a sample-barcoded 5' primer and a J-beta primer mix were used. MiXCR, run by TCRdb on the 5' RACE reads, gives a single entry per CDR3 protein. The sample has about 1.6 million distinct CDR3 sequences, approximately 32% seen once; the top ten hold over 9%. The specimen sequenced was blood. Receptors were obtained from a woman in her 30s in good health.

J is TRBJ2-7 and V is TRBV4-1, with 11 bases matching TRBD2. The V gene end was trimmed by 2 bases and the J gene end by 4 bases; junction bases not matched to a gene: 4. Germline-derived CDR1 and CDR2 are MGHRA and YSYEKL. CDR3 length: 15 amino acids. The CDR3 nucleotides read TGCGCCAGCAGCCAACCACTAGCGGGGGAATACGAGCAGTACTTC. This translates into CASSQPLAGEYEQYF.

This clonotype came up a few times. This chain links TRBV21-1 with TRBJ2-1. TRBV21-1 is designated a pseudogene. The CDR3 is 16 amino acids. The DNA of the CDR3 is TGTGCCAGCAGCGAAAACGGGGTGCGATCCTACAATGAGCAGTTCTTC. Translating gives CASSENGVRSYNEQFF.

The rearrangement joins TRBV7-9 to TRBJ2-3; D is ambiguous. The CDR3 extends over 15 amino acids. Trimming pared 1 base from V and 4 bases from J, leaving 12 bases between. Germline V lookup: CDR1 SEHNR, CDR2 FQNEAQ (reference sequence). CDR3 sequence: CASSLVGIVPDTQYF. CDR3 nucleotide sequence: TGTGCCAGCAGCTTAGTCGGTATTGTCCCAGATACGCAGTATTTT.

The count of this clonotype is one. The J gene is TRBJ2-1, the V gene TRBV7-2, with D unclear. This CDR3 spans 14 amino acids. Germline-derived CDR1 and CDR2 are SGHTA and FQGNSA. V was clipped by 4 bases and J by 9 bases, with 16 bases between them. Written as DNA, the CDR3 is TGTGCCAGCAGCTCCTTACGCCCCCCCGGTGAGCAGTTCTTC. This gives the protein CASSSLRPPGEQFF.

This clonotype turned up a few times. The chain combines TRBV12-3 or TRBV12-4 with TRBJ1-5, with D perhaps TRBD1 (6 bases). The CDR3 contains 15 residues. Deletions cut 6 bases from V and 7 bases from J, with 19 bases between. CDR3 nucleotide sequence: TGTGCCAGCAGAAACACCAACTACAGGGACCAGCCCCAGCATTTT. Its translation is CASRNTNYRDQPQHF.

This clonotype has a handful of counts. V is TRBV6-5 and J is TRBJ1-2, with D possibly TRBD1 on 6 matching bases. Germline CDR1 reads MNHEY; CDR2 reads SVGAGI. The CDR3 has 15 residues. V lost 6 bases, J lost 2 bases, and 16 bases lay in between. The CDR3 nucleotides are TGTGCCAGCAGGGGCACTCGGGGGGCAAACTATGGCTACACCTTC. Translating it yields CASRGTRGANYGYTF.

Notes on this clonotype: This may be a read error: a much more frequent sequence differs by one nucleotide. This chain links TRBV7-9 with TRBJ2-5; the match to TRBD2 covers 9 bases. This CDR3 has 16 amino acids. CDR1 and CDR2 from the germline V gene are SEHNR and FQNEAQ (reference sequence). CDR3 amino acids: CASSLVTSGDQEAQYF. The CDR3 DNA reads TGTGCCAGCAGCTTAGTGACTAGCGGAGACCAAGAGGCCCAGTACTTC. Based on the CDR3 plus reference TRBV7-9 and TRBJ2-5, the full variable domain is DTGVSQNPRHKITKRGQNVTFRCDPISEHNRLYWYRQTLGQGPEFLTYFQNEAQLEKSRLLSDRFSAERPKGSFSTLEIQRTEQGDSAMYLCASSLVTSGDQEAQYFGPGTRLLVL.

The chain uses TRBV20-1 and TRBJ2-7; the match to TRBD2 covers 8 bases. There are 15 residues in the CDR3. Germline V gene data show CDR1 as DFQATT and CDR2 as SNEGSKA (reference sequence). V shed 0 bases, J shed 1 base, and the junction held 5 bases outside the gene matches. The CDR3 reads CSARDRAGESYEQYF. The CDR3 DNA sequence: TGCAGTGCTAGAGATCGAGCGGGGGAGTCCTACGAGCAGTACTTC.

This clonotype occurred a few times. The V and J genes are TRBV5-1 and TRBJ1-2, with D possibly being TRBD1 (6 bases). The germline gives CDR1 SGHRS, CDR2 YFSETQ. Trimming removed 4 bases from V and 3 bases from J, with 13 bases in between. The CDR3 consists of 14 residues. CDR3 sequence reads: CASSTDTGYYGYTF. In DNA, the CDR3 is TGCGCCAGCAGCACGGACACAGGGTACTATGGCTACACCTTC.

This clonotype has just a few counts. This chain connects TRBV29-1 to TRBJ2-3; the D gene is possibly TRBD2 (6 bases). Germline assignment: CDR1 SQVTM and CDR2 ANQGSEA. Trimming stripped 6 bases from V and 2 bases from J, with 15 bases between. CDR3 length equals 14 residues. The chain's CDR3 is CSVKSGGPTDTQYF. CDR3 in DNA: TGCAGCGTCAAGTCCGGGGGACCCACAGATACGCAGTATTTT.

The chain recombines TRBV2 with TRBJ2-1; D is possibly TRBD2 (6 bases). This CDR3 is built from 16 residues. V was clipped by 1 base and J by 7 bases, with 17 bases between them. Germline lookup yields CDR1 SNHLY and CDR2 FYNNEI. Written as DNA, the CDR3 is TGTGCCAGCAGTGAAGACGCTAGCGACTGGGGGAATGAGCAGTTCTTC. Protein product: CASSEDASDWGNEQFF.

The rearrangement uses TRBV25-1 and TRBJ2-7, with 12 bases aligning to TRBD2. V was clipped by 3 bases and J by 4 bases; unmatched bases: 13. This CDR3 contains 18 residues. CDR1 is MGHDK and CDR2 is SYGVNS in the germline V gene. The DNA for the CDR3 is TGTGCCAGCAGTGAGACTAGCGGGAGATCAGGGGGCAAGTACGAGCAGTACTTC. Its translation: CASSETSGRSGGKYEQYF.

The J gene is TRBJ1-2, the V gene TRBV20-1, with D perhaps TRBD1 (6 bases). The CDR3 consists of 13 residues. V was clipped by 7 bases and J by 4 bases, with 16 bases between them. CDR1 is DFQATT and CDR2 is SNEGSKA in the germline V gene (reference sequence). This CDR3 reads CSVREGGFYGYTF. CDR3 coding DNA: TGCAGTGTCAGAGAGGGGGGATTCTATGGCTACACCTTC.

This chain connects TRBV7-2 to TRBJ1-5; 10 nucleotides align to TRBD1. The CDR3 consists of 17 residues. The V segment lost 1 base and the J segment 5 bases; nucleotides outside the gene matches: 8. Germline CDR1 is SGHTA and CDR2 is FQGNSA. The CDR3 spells CASSLGQRGQGYQPQHF. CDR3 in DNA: TGTGCCAGCAGCTTAGGGCAAAGGGGACAGGGGTATCAGCCCCAGCATTTT.

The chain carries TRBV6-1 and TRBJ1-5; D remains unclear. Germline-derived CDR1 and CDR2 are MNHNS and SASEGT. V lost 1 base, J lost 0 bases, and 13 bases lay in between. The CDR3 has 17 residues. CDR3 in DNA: TGTGCCAGCAGTGAAGGGTTGGCGGCTTATAGCAATCAGCCCCAGCATTTT. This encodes CASSEGLAAYSNQPQHF.

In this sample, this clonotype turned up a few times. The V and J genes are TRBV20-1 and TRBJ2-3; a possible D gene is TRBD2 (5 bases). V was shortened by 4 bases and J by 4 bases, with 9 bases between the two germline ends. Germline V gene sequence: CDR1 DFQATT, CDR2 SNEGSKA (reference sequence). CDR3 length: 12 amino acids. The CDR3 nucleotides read TGCAGTGCTACGGGGAGCGCAGATACGCAGTATTTT. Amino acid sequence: CSATGSADTQYF.